This T cell receptor beta chain is from a study of cytomegalovirus exposure and HLA in healthy donors. Findings and limits, study-wide: Excluded: some indistinguishable V segments such as TRBV6-2 and TRBV6-3. Reportedly, a later analysis found an Asian-associated ancestry cluster had fewer N-insertions than the approximately 600-donor mean.

Note on this clone: Its antigen is not identified.

V dropped 0 bases and J dropped 0 bases, with 7 bases sitting between them. The CDR3 is 15 amino acids. CDR1 and CDR2 (germline): SGHNT, YYREEE (reference sequence). 60 Vbeta and 13 Jbeta primers were used in PCR. Clones were read by immunoSEQ multiplex PCR, and TCRdb kept only the in-frame ones, dropping some. The data hold some 130,000 clones, with roughly 70% observed a single time. Sequenced sample: PBMCs. The rearrangement joins TRBV5-4 to TRBJ1-3; D gene ambiguous. The sequence came from a human donor in good health. The CDR3 protein is CASSLGGNSGNTIYF. CDR3 DNA: TGTGCCAGCAGCTTGGGCGGAAACTCTGGAAACACCATATATTTT.